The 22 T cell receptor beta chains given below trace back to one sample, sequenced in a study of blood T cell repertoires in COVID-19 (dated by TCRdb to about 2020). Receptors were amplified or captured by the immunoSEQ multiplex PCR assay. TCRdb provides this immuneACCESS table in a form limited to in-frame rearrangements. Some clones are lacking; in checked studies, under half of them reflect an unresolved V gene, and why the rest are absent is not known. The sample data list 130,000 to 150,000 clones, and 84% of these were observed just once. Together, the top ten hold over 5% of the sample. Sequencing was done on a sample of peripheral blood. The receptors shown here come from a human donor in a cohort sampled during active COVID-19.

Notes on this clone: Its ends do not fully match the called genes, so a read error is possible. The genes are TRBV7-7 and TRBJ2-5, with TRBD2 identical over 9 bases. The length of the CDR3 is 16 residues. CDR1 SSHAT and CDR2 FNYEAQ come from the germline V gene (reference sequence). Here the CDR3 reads CASSLQSGGRGETQYF. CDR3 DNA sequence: TGTGCTAGCAGCTTGCAAAGCGGGGGGCGAGGAGAGACCCAGTACTTC.

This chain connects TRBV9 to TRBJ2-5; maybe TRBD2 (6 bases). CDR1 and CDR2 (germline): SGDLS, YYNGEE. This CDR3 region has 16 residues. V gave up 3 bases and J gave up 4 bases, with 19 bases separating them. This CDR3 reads CASSARTHGGSETQYF. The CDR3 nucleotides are TGTGCCAGCAGCGCCAGGACCCATGGGGGGTCAGAGACCCAGTACTTC.

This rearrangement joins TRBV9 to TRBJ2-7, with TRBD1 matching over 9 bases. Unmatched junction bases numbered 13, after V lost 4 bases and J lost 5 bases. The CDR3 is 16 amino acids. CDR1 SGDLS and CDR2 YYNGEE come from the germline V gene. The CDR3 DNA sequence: TGTGCCAGCAGCCCGACAATGGACAGGGGAGGTCACGAGCAGTACTTC. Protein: CASSPTMDRGGHEQYF.

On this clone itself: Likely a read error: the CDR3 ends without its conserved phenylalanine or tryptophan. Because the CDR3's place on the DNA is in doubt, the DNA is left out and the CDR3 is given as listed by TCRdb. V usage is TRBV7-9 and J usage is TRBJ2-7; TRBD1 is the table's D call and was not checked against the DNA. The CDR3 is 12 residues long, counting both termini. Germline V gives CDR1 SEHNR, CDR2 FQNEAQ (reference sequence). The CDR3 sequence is CASSLPTGPSII.

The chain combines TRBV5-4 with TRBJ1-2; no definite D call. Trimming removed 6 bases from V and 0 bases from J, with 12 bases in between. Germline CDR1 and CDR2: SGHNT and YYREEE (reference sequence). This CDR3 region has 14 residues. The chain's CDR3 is CASTPGGSNYGYTF. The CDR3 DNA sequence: TGTGCCAGCACCCCTGGCGGATCTAACTATGGCTACACCTTC.

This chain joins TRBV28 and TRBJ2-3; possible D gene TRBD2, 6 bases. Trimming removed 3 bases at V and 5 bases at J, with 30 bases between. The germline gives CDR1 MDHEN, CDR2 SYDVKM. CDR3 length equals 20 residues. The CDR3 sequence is CASSFLVAQTIHSGGDTQYF. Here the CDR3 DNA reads TGTGCCAGCAGTTTTTTAGTAGCGCAGACGATCCATTCCGGGGGAGATACGCAGTATTTT.

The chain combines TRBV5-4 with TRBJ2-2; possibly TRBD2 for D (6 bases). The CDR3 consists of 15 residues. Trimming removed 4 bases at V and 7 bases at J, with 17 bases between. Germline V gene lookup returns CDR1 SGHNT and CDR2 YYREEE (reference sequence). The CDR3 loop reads CASSPEGRLGGELFF. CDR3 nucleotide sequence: TGTGCCAGCAGCCCGGAAGGGAGGCTGGGCGGGGAGCTGTTTTTT.

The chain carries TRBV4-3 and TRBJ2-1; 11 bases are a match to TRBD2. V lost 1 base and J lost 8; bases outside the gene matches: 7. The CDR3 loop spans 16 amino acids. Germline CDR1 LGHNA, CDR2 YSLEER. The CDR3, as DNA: TGCGCCAGCAGCCAAGGGATAGCGGGGGGGCCGGATGAGCAGTTCTTC. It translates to CASSQGIAGGPDEQFF.

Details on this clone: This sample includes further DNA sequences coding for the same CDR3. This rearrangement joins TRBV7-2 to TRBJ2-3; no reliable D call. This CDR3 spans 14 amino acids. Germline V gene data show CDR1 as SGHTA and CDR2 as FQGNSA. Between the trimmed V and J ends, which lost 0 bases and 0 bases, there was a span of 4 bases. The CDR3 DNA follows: TGTGCCAGCAGCTTAGCGTCGAGCACAGATACGCAGTATTTT. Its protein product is CASSLASSTDTQYF.

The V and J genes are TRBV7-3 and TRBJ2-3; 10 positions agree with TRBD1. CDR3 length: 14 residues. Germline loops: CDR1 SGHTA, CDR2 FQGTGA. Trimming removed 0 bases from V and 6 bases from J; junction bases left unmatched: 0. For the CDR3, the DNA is TGTGCCAGCAGCTTAACGGGACAGGGGGATACGCAGTATTTT. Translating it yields CASSLTGQGDTQYF.

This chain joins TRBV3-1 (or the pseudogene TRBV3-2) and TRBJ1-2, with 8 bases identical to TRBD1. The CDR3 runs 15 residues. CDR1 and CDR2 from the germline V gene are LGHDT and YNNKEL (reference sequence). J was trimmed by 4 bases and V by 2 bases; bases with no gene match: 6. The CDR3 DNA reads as TGTGCCAGCAGCCAAAGACAGGGGTTAGGCTATGGCTACACCTTC. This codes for CASSQRQGLGYGYTF.

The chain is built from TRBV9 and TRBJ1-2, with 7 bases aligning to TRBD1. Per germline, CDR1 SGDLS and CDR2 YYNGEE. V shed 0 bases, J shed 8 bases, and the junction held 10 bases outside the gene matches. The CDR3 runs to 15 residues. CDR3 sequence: CASSVEGRGSGGYTF. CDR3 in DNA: TGTGCCAGCAGCGTAGAGGGCAGGGGGAGTGGGGGCTACACCTTC.

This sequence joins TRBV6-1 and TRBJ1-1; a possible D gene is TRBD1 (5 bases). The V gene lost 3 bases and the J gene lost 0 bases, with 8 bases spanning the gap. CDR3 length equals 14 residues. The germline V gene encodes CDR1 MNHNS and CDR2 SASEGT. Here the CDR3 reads CASSDDRLNTEAFF. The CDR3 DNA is TGTGCCAGCAGTGATGACAGACTGAACACTGAAGCTTTCTTT.

CDR3 in amino acids: CASSERGLRTDTQYF. The CDR3 DNA reads as TGTGCCAGCAGTGAAAGGGGACTTCGCACAGATACGCAGTATTTT. This chain joins TRBV2 and TRBJ2-3, with D maybe TRBD2 (6 bases). Germline-derived CDR1 and CDR2 are SNHLY and FYNNEI. The CDR3 is 15 amino acids. Trimming stripped 2 bases from V and 1 base from J, with 10 bases between.

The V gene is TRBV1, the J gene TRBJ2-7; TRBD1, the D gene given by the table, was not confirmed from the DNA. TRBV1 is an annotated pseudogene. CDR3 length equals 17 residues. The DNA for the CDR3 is TGCACCAGCAGCCAAGACATTCAGGGTAAAGGCTCCTACGAGCAGTACTTC. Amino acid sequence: CTSSQDIQGKGSYEQYF.

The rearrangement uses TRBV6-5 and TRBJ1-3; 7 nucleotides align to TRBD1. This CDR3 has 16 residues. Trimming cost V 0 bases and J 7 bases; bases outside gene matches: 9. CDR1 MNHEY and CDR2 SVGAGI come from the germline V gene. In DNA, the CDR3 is TGTGCCAGCAGTTACTCCCGGGACAGCGGGAGGAACACCATATATTTT. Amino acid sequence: CASSYSRDSGRNTIYF.

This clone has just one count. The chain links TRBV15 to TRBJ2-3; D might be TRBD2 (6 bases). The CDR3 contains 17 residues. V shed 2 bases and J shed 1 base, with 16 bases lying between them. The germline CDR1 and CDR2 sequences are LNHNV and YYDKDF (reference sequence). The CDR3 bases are TGTGCCACCAGCAGACGCCTGGGGACTCCGGGCACAGATACGCAGTATTTT. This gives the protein CATSRRLGTPGTDTQYF.

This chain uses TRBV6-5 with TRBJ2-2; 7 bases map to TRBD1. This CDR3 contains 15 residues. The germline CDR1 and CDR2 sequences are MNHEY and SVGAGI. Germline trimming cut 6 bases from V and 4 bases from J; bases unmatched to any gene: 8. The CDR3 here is CASRKADRTTGELFF. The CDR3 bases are TGTGCCAGCAGGAAAGCGGACAGGACCACCGGGGAGCTGTTTTTT.

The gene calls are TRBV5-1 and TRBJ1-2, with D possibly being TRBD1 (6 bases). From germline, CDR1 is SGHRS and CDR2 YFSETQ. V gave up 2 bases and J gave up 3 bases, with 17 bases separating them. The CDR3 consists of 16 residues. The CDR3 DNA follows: TGCGCCAGCAGCTTAGGGGGTTGGGGGCCGGACTATGGCTACACCTTC. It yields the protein CASSLGGWGPDYGYTF.

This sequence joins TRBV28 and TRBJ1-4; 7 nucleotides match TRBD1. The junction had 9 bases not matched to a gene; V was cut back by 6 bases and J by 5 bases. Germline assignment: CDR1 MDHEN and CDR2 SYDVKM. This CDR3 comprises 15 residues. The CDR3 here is CASSTQGLLNEKLFF. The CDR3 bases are TGTGCCAGCAGCACACAGGGGTTACTGAATGAAAAACTGTTTTTT.

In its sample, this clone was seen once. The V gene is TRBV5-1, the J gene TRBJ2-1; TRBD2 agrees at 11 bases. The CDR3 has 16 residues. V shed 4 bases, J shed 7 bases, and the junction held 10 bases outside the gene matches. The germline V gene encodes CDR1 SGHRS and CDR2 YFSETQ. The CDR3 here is CASSMSSGGRWNEQFF. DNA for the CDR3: TGCGCCAGCAGCATGTCTAGCGGGGGGAGATGGAATGAGCAGTTCTTC.

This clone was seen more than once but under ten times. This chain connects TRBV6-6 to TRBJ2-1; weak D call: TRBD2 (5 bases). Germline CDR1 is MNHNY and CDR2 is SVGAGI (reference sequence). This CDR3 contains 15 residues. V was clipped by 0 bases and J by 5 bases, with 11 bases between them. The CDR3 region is CASSYSGRGDNEQFF. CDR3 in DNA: TGTGCCAGCAGTTACTCCGGTCGGGGAGACAATGAGCAGTTCTTC.